The T cell receptor beta chain under discussion was sequenced for a study of blood T cells in healthy people across ages. Whole-study results and caveats: Diversity figures derived from one million T cells were judged to underestimate the true value. Older age went with lower TCR beta diversity per million T cells, in a roughly linear way.

Points on this clonotype: Antigen: not known.

For the second PCR, which ran for about 7 to 12 cycles, a sample-barcoded 5' primer and a J-beta primer mix were used. MiXCR, run by TCRdb on the 5' RACE reads, gives a single entry per CDR3 protein. This sample has about 630,000 distinct CDR3 sequences, with roughly 21% found just once. The sample taken for sequencing was blood. This receptor was taken from a man aged 65 to 85 in good health.

This CDR3 reads CASSVDGGSTVEQFF. The DNA of the CDR3 is TGTGCCAGCAGCGTAGACGGCGGGAGTACTGTTGAGCAGTTCTTC. The chain is built from TRBV9 and TRBJ2-1; 7 bases map to TRBD2. V shed 0 bases and J 9 bases; nucleotides not matched to a gene: 9. The CDR3 has 15 amino acids. Germline assignment: CDR1 SGDLS and CDR2 YYNGEE.